Following are 10 T cell receptor beta chains from one sample sequenced in a study of blood T cell repertoires in COVID-19 (dated by TCRdb to 2020 to 2022). The library came from the immunoSEQ multiplex PCR assay. Imported from immuneACCESS, the table was reduced by TCRdb to in-frame sequences with V and J called. These copies leave out some clones; in studies compared against another copy, an unresolved V gene accounts for under half, and the cause of the remainder is not known. Across this sample there are more than 200,000 clones, with more than 80% seen only once. Together, the top ten hold roughly 2.5% of the sample. Sequencing input: peripheral blood. All receptors come from a man aged 30-40 years with COVID-19, enrolled during active disease.

V is TRBV3-1 (or the pseudogene TRBV3-2) and J is TRBJ2-1; TRBD2 agrees at 11 bases. Germline V gene data show CDR1 as LGHDT and CDR2 as YNNKEL (reference sequence). The CDR3 is made up of 15 amino acids. V lost 4 bases, J lost 7 bases, and 6 bases stayed unmatched. The DNA of the CDR3 is TGTGCCAGCAGCCTAGCGGGAGGGGTTAGGAATGAGCAGTTCTTC. It translates to CASSLAGGVRNEQFF.

The rearrangement joins TRBV18 to TRBJ2-1, with TRBD1 matching 11 bases. The CDR3 loop spans 15 amino acids. V was pared by 3 bases and J by 9 bases, with 7 bases of the junction left unmatched. Germline V gene data show CDR1 as KGHSH and CDR2 as LQKENI. Here the CDR3 reads CASSPPGTGGVEQFF. In DNA, the CDR3 is TGTGCCAGCTCACCCCCCGGGACAGGGGGAGTTGAGCAGTTCTTC.

J is TRBJ2-1 and V is TRBV5-1; TRBD2 agrees at 12 bases. Germline trimming cut 1 base from V and 9 bases from J; bases unmatched to any gene: 2. Germline V gene data show CDR1 as SGHRS and CDR2 as YFSETQ. The CDR3 extends over 14 amino acids. Here the CDR3 DNA reads TGCGCCAGCAGCTTGTGGACTAGCGGGATTGAGCAGTTCTTC. Its protein product is CASSLWTSGIEQFF.

This clone appeared once. J is TRBJ2-2 and V is TRBV19; TRBD2 is a possible D gene (5 bases). Germline V CDR1 and CDR2: LNHDA, SQIVND (reference sequence). Between the trimmed V and J ends, which lost 2 bases and 7 bases, there was a span of 11 bases. The CDR3 is made up of 14 amino acids. The CDR3 coding sequence is TGTGCCAGTAGTATACGGGGAATCGGCGGGGAGCTGTTTTTT. It specifies CASSIRGIGGELFF.

This rearrangement joins TRBV18 to TRBJ2-3, with D possibly being TRBD2 (5 bases). The CDR3 consists of 15 residues. CDR1 is KGHSH, CDR2 LQKENI, per germline. V was pared by 2 bases and J by 2 bases, with 11 bases between. CDR3 protein: CASSPGGYATDTQYF. The CDR3 nucleotides read TGTGCCAGCTCACCAGGAGGATATGCCACAGATACGCAGTATTTT.

The chain joins TRBV7-8 to TRBJ1-2, with 8 bases matching TRBD1. CDR3 length: 17 amino acids. Germline CDR1 reads SGHVS; CDR2 reads FQNEAQ. Unmatched junction bases numbered 10, after V lost 1 base and J lost 3 bases. The CDR3 coding sequence is TGTGCCAGCAGCTTAGGAGCTAAGCCAGGGGGCGACTATGGCTACACCTTC. It codes for CASSLGAKPGGDYGYTF.

The V call is TRBV7-3, the J call TRBJ1-5; weak D call: TRBD1 (5 bases). V was pared by 0 bases and J by 1 base, with 10 bases between. The CDR3 contains 16 residues. CDR1 SGHTA and CDR2 FQGTGA come from the germline V gene. The CDR3 DNA is TGTGCCAGCAGCTTAACGGGGGGAGGAAGCAATCAGCCCCAGCATTTT. It yields the protein CASSLTGGGSNQPQHF.

The chain couples TRBV6-5 to TRBJ2-1; 9 positions agree with TRBD1. Germline CDR1 is MNHEY and CDR2 is SVGAGI. V dropped 6 bases and J dropped 9; count of bases not matched to a gene: 9. The CDR3 spans 14 residues. The CDR3 DNA reads TGTGCCAGCAGATTGACAGGGGGATTAGGTGAGCAGTTCTTC. This translates into CASRLTGGLGEQFF.

The J gene is TRBJ1-2, the V gene TRBV19; D uncertain. Germline CDR1 reads LNHDA; CDR2 reads SQIVND (reference sequence). V was pared by 7 bases and J by 4 bases, with 16 bases between. The CDR3 runs 14 residues. The CDR3 region has the DNA TGTGCCAGTACTGACGGAGCGGAAATCTATGGCTACACCTTC. Protein: CASTDGAEIYGYTF. Combining the CDR3 with reference TRBV19 and TRBJ1-2 gives the whole variable domain DGGITQSPKYLFRKEGQNVTLSCEQNLNHDAMYWYRQDPGQGLRLIYYSQIVNDFQKGDIAEGYSVSREKKESFPLTVTSAQKNPTAFYLCASTDGAEIYGYTFGSGTRLTVV.

The chain links TRBV6-6 to TRBJ1-1, with D perhaps matching TRBD1 (6 bases). CDR3 length: 14 residues. V was pared by 5 bases and J by 4 bases, with 14 bases between. Per germline, CDR1 MNHNY and CDR2 SVGAGI (reference sequence). This CDR3 reads CASSLSGQITEAFF. CDR3 coding DNA: TGTGCCAGCAGTCTTTCGGGACAAATCACTGAAGCTTTCTTT.